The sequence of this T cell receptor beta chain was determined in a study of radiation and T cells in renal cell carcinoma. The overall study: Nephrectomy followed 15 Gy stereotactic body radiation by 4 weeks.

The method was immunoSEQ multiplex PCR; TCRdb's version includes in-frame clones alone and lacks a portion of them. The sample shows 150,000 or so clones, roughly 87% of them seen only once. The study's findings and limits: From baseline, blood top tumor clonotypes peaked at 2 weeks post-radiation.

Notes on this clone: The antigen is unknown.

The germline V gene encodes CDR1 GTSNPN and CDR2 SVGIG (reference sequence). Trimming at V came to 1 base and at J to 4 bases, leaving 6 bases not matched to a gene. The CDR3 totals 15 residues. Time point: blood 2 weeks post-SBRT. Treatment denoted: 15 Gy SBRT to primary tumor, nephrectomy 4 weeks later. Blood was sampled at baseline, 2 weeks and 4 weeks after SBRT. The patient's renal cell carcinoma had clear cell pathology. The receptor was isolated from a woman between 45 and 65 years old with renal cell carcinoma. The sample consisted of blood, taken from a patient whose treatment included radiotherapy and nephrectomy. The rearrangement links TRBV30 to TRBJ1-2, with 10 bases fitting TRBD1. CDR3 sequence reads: CAWSGTGTGAYGYTF. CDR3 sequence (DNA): TGTGCCTGGAGTGGAACCGGGACAGGGGCCTATGGCTACACCTTC.